Listed here is a single T cell receptor beta chain. This record belongs to a study of blood T cells in healthy people across ages. For the second PCR, which ran for about 7 to 11 cycles, a sample-barcoded 5' primer and a J-beta primer mix were used. One entry per CDR3 protein, called by TCRdb with MiXCR from the 5' RACE reads. The sample yields around 1.5 million distinct CDR3 sequences, 59% seen once. The CDR3 consists of 14 residues. Germline V gene sequence: CDR1 MNHNS, CDR2 SASEGT. Source material: blood. The source is a man aged 18 to 29 in good health. The rearrangement joins TRBV6-1 to TRBJ2-7; D call uncertain. The end of the DNA is better explained by TRBJ2-5, so the J call may be wrong. The CDR3 sequence is CASSGGRSWGTQYF. The CDR3 nucleotides are TGTGCCAGCAGTGGAGGACGGTCGTGGGGGACCCAGTACTTC.